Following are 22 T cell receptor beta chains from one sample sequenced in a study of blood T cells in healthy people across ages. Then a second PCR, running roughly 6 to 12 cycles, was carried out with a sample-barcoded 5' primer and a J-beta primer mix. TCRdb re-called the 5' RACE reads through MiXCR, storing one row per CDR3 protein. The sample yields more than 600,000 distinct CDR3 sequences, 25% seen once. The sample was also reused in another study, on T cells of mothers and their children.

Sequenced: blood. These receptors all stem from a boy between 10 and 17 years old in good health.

The CDR3 bases are TGTGCCAGCAGCTACAGGGTTTTGAACCAAGAGACCCAGTACTTC. Residues: CASSYRVLNQETQYF. The rearrangement links TRBV7-9 to TRBJ2-5, with D perhaps TRBD1 (6 bases). Germline V gene sequence: CDR1 SEHNR, CDR2 FQNEAQ (reference sequence). The V gene lost 4 bases and the J gene lost 0 bases, with 12 bases spanning the gap. The CDR3 runs to 15 residues.

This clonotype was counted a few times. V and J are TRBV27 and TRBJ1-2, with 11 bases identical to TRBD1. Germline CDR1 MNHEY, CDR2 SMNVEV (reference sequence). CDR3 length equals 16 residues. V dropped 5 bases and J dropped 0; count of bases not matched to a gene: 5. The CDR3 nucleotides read TGTGCCAGCAGTCCCGGGACAGGGGGAGCTAACTATGGCTACACCTTC. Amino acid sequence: CASSPGTGGANYGYTF.

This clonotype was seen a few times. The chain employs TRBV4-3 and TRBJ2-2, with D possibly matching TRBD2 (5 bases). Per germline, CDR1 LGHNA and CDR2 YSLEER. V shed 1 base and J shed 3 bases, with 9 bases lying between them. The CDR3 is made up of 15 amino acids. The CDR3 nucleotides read TGCGCCAGCAGCCAAGTTTACGGGGACACCGGGGAGCTGTTTTTT. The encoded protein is CASSQVYGDTGELFF.

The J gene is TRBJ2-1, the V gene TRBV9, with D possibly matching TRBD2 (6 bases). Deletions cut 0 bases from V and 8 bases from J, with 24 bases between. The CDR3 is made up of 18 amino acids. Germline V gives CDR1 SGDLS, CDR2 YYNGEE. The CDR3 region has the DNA TGTGCCAGCAGCGTAGGAGGGTATATGCGGGGTAGTTTGTATGAGCAGTTCTTC. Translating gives CASSVGGYMRGSLYEQFF.

The CDR3 sequence: CASSFSQSGEQYF. The CDR3 DNA follows: TGTGCCAGCAGTTTCAGTCAGTCTGGCGAGCAGTACTTC. The chain is built from TRBV28 and TRBJ2-5; D is ambiguous. The end of the DNA fits TRBJ2-7 better, so the J call may be wrong. CDR1 is MDHEN, CDR2 SYDVKM, per germline. The CDR3 consists of 13 residues.

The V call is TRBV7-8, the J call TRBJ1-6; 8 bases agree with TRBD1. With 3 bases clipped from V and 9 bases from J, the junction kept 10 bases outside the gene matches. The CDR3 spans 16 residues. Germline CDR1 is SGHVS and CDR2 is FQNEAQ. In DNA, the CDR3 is TGTGCCAGCAGCTTCTCAGGGGGCCCAGTCGGTTCACCCCTCCACTTT. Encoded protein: CASSFSGGPVGSPLHF.

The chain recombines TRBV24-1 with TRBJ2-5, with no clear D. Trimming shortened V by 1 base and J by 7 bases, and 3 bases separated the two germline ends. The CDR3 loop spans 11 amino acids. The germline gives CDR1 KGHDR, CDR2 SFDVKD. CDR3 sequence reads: CATSDFRTQYF. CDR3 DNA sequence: TGTGCCACCAGTGATTTCAGGACCCAGTACTTC.

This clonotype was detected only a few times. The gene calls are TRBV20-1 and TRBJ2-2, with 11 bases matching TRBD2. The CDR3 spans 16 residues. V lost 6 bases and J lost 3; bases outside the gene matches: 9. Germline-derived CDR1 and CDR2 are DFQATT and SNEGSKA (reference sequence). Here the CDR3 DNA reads TGCAGTGCGACCCTTAGCGGGGGGGCGTACACCGGGGAGCTGTTTTTT. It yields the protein CSATLSGGAYTGELFF.

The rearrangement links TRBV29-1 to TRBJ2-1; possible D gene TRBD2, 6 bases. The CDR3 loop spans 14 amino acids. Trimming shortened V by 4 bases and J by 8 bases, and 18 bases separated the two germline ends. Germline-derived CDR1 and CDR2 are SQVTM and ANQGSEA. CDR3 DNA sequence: TGCAGCGTTGTGGTTGGCGGGGATCCTCATGAGCAGTTCTTC. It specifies CSVVVGGDPHEQFF.

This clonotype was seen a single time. The CDR3 nucleotides read TGCAGCGTGGACACCGGGGCCTACTCTGAAGCTTTCTTT. The encoded protein is CSVDTGAYSEAFF. The gene calls are TRBV29-1 and TRBJ1-1; a weak D match, TRBD1 (5 bases). The CDR3 is 13 residues long. Trimming left V 6 bases short and J 6 bases short, with 17 bases between. CDR1 is SQVTM and CDR2 is ANQGSEA in the germline V gene.

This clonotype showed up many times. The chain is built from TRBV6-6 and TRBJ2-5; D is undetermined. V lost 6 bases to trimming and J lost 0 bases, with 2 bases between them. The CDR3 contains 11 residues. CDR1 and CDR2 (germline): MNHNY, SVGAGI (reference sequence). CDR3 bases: TGTGCCAGCAGGAACCAAGAGACCCAGTACTTC. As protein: CASRNQETQYF.

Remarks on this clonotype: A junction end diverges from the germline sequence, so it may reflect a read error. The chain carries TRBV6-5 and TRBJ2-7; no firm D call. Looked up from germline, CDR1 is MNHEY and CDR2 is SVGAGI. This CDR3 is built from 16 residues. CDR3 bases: TGTGCCAACAGTTACTCGTTACCCACTGAGCCTTACGAGCAGTACTTC. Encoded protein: CANSYSLPTEPYEQYF.

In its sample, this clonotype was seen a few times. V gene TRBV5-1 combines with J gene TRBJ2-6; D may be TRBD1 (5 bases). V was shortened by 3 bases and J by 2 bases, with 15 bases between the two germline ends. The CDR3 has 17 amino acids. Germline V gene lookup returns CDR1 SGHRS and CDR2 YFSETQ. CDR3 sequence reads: CASSSFTAGTGANVLTF. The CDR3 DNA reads TGCGCCAGCAGCTCCTTTACCGCAGGGACTGGGGCCAACGTCCTGACTTTC.

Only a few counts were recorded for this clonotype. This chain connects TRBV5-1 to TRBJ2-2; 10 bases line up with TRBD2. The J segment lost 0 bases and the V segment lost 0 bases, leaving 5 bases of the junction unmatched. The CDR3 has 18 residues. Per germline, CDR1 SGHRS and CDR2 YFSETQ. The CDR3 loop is CASSLVSSGRSNTGELFF. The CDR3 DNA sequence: TGCGCCAGCAGCTTGGTTTCTAGCGGGAGATCGAACACCGGGGAGCTGTTTTTT.

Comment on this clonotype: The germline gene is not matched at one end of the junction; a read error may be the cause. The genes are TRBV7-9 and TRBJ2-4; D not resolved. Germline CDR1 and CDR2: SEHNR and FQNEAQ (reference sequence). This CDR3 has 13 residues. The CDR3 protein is CASSLIGSDIQCF. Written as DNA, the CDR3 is TGTGCCAGCAGCTTAATAGGGTCTGACATTCAGTGCTTC.

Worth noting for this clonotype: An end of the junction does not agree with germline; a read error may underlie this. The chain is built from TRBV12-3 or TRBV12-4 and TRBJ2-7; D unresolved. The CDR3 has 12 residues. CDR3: CASGLYTYEQYF. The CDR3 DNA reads TGTGCCAGCGGTTTATATACCTACGAGCAGTACTTC.

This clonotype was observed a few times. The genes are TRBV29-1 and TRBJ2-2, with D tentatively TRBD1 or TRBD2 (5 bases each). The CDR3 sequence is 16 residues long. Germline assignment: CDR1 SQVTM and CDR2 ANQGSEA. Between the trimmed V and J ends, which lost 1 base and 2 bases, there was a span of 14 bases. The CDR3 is CSVEAQRGPNTGELFF. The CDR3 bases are TGCAGCGTTGAAGCCCAACGGGGCCCCAACACCGGGGAGCTGTTTTTT.

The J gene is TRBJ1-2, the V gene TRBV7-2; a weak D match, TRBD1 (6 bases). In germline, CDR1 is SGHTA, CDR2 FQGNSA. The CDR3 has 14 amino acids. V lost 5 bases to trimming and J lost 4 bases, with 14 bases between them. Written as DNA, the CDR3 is TGTGCCAGCAGCACCCTAGGACAGAGCTATGGCTACACCTTC. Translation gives CASSTLGQSYGYTF.

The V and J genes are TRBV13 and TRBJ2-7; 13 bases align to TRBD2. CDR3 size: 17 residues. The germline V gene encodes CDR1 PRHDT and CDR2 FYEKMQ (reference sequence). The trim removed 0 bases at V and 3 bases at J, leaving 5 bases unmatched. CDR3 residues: CASSLGTSGGIRYEQYF. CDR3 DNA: TGTGCCAGCAGCTTAGGGACTAGCGGGGGGATCCGCTACGAGCAGTACTTC.

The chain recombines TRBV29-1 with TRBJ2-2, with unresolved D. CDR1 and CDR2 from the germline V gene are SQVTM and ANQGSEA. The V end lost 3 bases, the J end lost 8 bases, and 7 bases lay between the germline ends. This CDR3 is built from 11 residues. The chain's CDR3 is CSVDRGGELFF. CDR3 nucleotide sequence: TGCAGCGTTGATCGAGGAGGGGAGCTGTTTTTT.

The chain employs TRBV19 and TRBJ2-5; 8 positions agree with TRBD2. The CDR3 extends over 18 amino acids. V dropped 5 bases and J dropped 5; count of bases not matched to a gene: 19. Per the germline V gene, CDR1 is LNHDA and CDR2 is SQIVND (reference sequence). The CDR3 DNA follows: TGTGCCAGTAGTGTGACAGGTTGGACGAGTAGCGGGATGGAGACCCAGTACTTC. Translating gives CASSVTGWTSSGMETQYF. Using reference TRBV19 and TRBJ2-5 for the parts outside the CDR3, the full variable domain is DGGITQSPKYLFRKEGQNVTLSCEQNLNHDAMYWYRQDPGQGLRLIYYSQIVNDFQKGDIAEGYSVSREKKESFPLTVTSAQKNPTAFYLCASSVTGWTSSGMETQYFGPGTRLLVL.

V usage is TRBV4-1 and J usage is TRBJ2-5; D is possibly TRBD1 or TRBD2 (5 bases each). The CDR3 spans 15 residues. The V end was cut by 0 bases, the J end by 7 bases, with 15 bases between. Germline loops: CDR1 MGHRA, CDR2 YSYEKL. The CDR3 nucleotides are TGCGCCAGCAGCCAAGAGGTAGGGGAGCTCGCGACCCAGTACTTC. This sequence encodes CASSQEVGELATQYF.